Sequencing of this T cell receptor (beta chain) was carried out in a study of blood T cell repertoires in COVID-19. In the source study's methods: Amplification from reference gene primers served as the basis for estimated nucleated cell counts. The data were produced by immunoSEQ multiplex PCR, yet TCRdb's version contains in-frame clones alone and is incomplete. Clone size and the V and J calls come from that table; the DNA yielded D and trimming. The repertoire holds 300,000 or so clones, with just over 85% as singletons. Germline trimming cut 1 base from V and 6 bases from J; bases unmatched to any gene: 6. The V gene's germline CDR1 is SGHNT and CDR2 YYREEE (reference sequence). This CDR3 has 15 amino acids. A single count supports this clone.

This TCR was sampled from a woman under 30 who had recovered from COVID-19. The chain links TRBV5-4 to TRBJ1-1, with 10 bases that match TRBD1. The sequencing input was PBMCs or T cells enriched from blood (not recorded which). CDR3 coding DNA: TGTGCCAGCAGCTTGCCCGGGACAGGGGTATCTGAAGCTTTCTTT. Encoded protein: CASSLPGTGVSEAFF.